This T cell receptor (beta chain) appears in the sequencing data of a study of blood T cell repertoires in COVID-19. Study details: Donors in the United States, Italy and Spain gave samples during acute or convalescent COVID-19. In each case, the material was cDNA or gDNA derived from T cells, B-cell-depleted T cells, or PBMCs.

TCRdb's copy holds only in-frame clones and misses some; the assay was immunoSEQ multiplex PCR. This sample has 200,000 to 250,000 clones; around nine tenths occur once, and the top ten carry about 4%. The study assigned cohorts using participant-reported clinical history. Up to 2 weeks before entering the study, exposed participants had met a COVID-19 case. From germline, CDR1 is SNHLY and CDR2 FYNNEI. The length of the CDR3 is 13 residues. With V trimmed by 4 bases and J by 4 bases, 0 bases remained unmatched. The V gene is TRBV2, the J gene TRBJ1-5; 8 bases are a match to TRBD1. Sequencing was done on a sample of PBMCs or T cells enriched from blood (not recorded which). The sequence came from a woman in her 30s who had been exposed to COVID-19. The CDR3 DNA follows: TGTGCCAGCAGTGGGACAGGGAATCAGCCCCAGCATTTT. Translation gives CASSGTGNQPQHF.